The text below deals with one T cell receptor (beta chain). This sample was included in a study of cytomegalovirus exposure and HLA in healthy donors. PCR used 60 Vbeta primers and 13 Jbeta primers. Here immunoSEQ multiplex PCR was the method, and the copy in TCRdb shows in-frame clones only, minus some. The top ten hold around 1.4% of the sample, which has some 180,000 clones, 75% to 90% seen once. Germline loops: CDR1 SGDLS, CDR2 YYNGEE. Deletions cut 4 bases from V and 4 bases from J, with 20 bases between. The CDR3 is 17 residues long. This clonotype originated in a girl under 18 in good health and CMV-seropositive. The chain employs TRBV9 and TRBJ2-2; possibly TRBD2 for D (6 bases). The sample taken for sequencing was PBMCs. The CDR3 protein is CASSYNLARGRTGELFF. CDR3 bases: TGTGCCAGCAGCTATAATCTAGCGCGCGGACGCACCGGGGAGCTGTTTTTT.